These 14 T cell receptor beta chains share one sample of origin, sequenced in a study of T-cell memory formation after mild COVID-19. MiXCR, applied by TCRdb to the 5' RACE reads, yields one record per CDR3 protein. The sample holds 65,000 to 90,000 distinct CDR3 sequences, more than 11% seen once. Sequenced: PBMCs or a T cell subset sorted from them (not recorded which). These receptors were taken from an adult woman who had mild COVID-19 (a few samples of this study predate the infection). Cell type and time point are not known.

V is TRBV5-1 and J is TRBJ1-1; D is unresolved. V was clipped by 4 bases and J by 5 bases, with 15 bases between them. Per the germline V gene, CDR1 is SGHRS and CDR2 is YFSETQ. The CDR3 totals 14 residues. CDR3 sequence reads: CASSPQWSGTEAFF. Here the CDR3 DNA reads TGCGCCAGCAGCCCCCAGTGGTCGGGAACTGAAGCTTTCTTT.

Ten or more counts support this clonotype. The V gene is TRBV12-3 or TRBV12-4, the J gene TRBJ2-2; D is perhaps TRBD2 (6 bases). The V and J ends lost 2 bases and 4 bases respectively, with 11 bases between them. The CDR3 has 15 residues. The DNA of the CDR3 is TGTGCCAGCAGTTTAACGGGGGTTGGCACCGGGGAGCTGTTTTTT. This codes for CASSLTGVGTGELFF.

In this sample, this clonotype turned up many times. The J gene is TRBJ2-3, the V gene TRBV10-3; the match to TRBD2 covers 10 bases. The CDR3 extends over 18 amino acids. CDR1 ENHRY and CDR2 SYGVKD come from the germline V gene. The V gene end was trimmed by 2 bases and the J gene end by 4 bases; junction bases not matched to a gene: 12. This chain's CDR3 is CAISERLAGESGADTQYF. CDR3 DNA: TGTGCCATCAGTGAGCGGCTAGCGGGAGAGTCGGGTGCAGATACGCAGTATTTT.

This chain connects TRBV20-1 to TRBJ2-1, with 8 bases lining up with TRBD2. Per germline, CDR1 DFQATT and CDR2 SNEGSKA (reference sequence). Trimming at V came to 6 bases and at J to 9 bases, leaving 7 bases not matched to a gene. The length of the CDR3 is 12 residues. This CDR3 reads CSASGLAGEQFF. DNA for the CDR3: TGCAGTGCCAGCGGACTAGCTGGTGAGCAGTTCTTC.

The chain couples TRBV24-1 to TRBJ2-2, with D possibly matching TRBD2 (7 bases). Germline CDR1 and CDR2: KGHDR and SFDVKD. CDR3 length equals 17 residues. V was clipped by 0 bases and J by 6 bases, with 16 bases between them. In DNA, the CDR3 is TGTGCCACCAGTGATTTGGAGGGGGGGTCCTTACCCGGGGAGCTGTTTTTT. It codes for CATSDLEGGSLPGELFF.

The table lists this clonotype with many counts. The chain is built from TRBV11-2 and TRBJ2-7; TRBD2 might be the D (6 bases). The length of the CDR3 is 15 residues. Germline values: CDR1 SGHAT, CDR2 FQNNGV. V lost 6 bases, J lost 5 bases, and 20 bases lay in between. CDR3 sequence reads: CASRDEGRRLDEQYF. DNA of the CDR3: TGTGCCAGCAGGGACGAAGGGAGGCGTCTCGACGAGCAGTACTTC.

The rearrangement joins TRBV12-3 or TRBV12-4 to TRBJ2-2; 10 bases map to TRBD2. V gave up 6 bases and J gave up 9 bases; unmatched junction bases: 13. The length of the CDR3 is 16 residues. The CDR3 loop reads CASRSSGRGGWRELFF. DNA of the CDR3: TGTGCCAGCAGATCTAGCGGGAGAGGGGGCTGGCGGGAGCTGTTTTTT.

This clonotype was detected a few times. This chain links TRBV7-2 with TRBJ2-4; a weak D match, TRBD1 (6 bases). CDR1 SGHTA and CDR2 FQGNSA come from the germline V gene. V lost 0 bases and J lost 3, with 15 bases in between. The CDR3 totals 17 residues. The CDR3, as DNA: TGTGCCAGCAGCTTAGCGGGGGCGGAGGTCTTCAAAAACATTCAGTACTTC. It encodes CASSLAGAEVFKNIQYF.

This clonotype was detected a few times. The V and J genes are TRBV3-1 and TRBJ2-1, with D perhaps matching TRBD2 (6 bases). V was shortened by 6 bases and J by 5 bases, with 17 bases between the two germline ends. The CDR3 runs to 15 residues. The germline V gene encodes CDR1 LGHDT and CDR2 YNNKEL (reference sequence). CDR3 sequence: CASSPGGARNNEQFF. CDR3 DNA: TGTGCCAGCAGTCCCGGAGGGGCGCGTAACAATGAGCAGTTCTTC.

This clonotype was detected only a few times. V and J are TRBV21-1 and TRBJ2-5; the table's TRBD1 call for D was not verified on the DNA. TRBV21-1 is designated a pseudogene. The CDR3 consists of 19 residues. CDR3 nucleotide sequence: TGTGCCAGCAGCCCGTACCCAAATTCCCCGGGACGCATGGAAGAGACCCAGTACTTC. It is translated as CASSPYPNSPGRMEETQYF.

As for this clonotype: A junction boundary mismatches the germline segment, possibly from a read error. The V and J genes are TRBV15 and TRBJ2-3; TRBD2 agrees at 8 bases. This CDR3 comprises 15 residues. Germline CDR1 LNHNV, CDR2 YYDKDF (reference sequence). For the CDR3, the DNA is TGTGCCACGGGATTGCGGGGGGATGGCACGGATACGCAGTATTTT. Protein: CATGLRGDGTDTQYF.

The chain is built from TRBV29-1 and TRBJ2-1; perhaps TRBD2 as D (6 bases). The CDR3 consists of 15 residues. V lost 2 bases, J lost 0 bases, and 11 bases lay in between. The V gene's germline CDR1 is SQVTM and CDR2 ANQGSEA. CDR3 region: CSVESGLTSYNEQFF. DNA for the CDR3: TGCAGCGTTGAAAGCGGGCTGACCTCCTACAATGAGCAGTTCTTC.

The CDR3 nucleotides are TGTGCCAGCAGCCCTCTCACCGGAGATATCAACTACGAGCAGTACTTC. Amino acid sequence: CASSPLTGDINYEQYF. This rearrangement joins TRBV7-9 to TRBJ2-7; no definite D call. The CDR3 loop spans 16 amino acids. Germline V lookup: CDR1 SEHNR, CDR2 FQNEAQ (reference sequence). The V end lost 5 bases, the J end lost 3 bases, and 20 bases lay between the germline ends. Full variable domain (missing parts from reference TRBV7-9 and TRBJ2-7): DTGVSQNPRHKITKRGQNVTFRCDPISEHNRLYWYRQTLGQGPEFLTYFQNEAQLEKSRLLSDRFSAERPKGSFSTLEIQRTEQGDSAMYLCASSPLTGDINYEQYFGPGTRLTVT.

The sample holds a few counts of this clonotype. Mismatch with germline at one junction end may stem from a read error. The rearrangement links TRBV12-3 or TRBV12-4 to TRBJ1-5; the match to TRBD1 covers 8 bases. The CDR3 length is 16 residues. CDR3 amino acids: CASSPKADREYQSQHF. The CDR3 coding sequence is TGTGCCAGCAGTCCTAAGGCGGACAGGGAATATCAGTCCCAGCATTTT.